This T cell receptor (beta chain) was identified in a study of T cell responses to AZD1222 COVID-19 vaccine. Looking at the study overall: Pooled in the analysis were second doses at about 4 or about 12 weeks. The study, taken as a whole, reports: Baseline antibody screening turned up just six or seven seropositive AZD1222 recipients. All repertoire sampling was performed exclusively after the peak T cell response. Unmutated variant regions are reportedly the target of nearly half of TCRs that are spike-specific.

TCRdb keeps only in-frame clones here, not all; method: immunoSEQ multiplex PCR. Among fewer than 300,000 clones listed, 90% to 95% were seen once. There are 15 residues in the CDR3. Trimming took 0 bases from V and 6 from J, leaving 12 bases between them. Germline-derived CDR1 and CDR2 are MGHRA and YSYEKL. Regarding this clone: Its matching antigen is unknown.

Specimen: peripheral blood, collected on day 0 of AZD1222 vaccination. J is TRBJ2-1 and V is TRBV4-1, with TRBD2 as a possible D gene (5 bases). This clonotype was sampled from an adult in good health. CDR3 sequence: CASSQDRGSLNEQFF. CDR3 coding DNA: TGCGCCAGCAGCCAAGACCGGGGATCCCTCAATGAGCAGTTCTTC.